Listed here is a single T cell receptor (beta chain). The data are from a study of blood T cells in healthy people across ages. V lost 3 bases, J lost 5 bases, and 8 bases stayed unmatched. Per germline, CDR1 MDHEN and CDR2 SYDVKM. The CDR3 is 16 amino acids. Alongside a J-beta primer mix, a sample-barcoded 5' primer served in a second PCR lasting 7 to 11 cycles. TCRdb re-analysed the 5' RACE reads in MiXCR, keeping a single row per CDR3 protein. The sample shows 870,000 or so distinct CDR3 sequences, under 30% of them seen only once. The chain employs TRBV28 and TRBJ2-2; TRBD1 aligns across 8 bases. The origin of this receptor is an elderly woman in good health. The sample consisted of blood. As DNA, the CDR3 is TGTGCCAGCAGTTTTAGCCAGGGGGCTCGTACCGGGGAGCTGTTTTTT. Its translation: CASSFSQGARTGELFF.